This entry lists 20 T cell receptor beta chains sequenced from one sample in a study of T cell responses to AZD1222 COVID-19 vaccine. Measured with immunoSEQ multiplex PCR; TCRdb has only the in-frame clones, and not every one. The sample contains some 150,000 clones, 93% of which appear only once. The source was peripheral blood, collected on day 0 of AZD1222 vaccination. The source of these receptors is an adult in good health.

This clone has just one count. The chain is built from TRBV4-2 and TRBJ1-3, with D possibly matching TRBD1 (5 bases). Trimming took 0 bases from V and 0 from J, leaving 6 bases between them. The CDR3 contains 15 residues. Germline V gene lookup returns CDR1 LGHNA and CDR2 YNFKEQ. The CDR3 here is CASSQDRASGNTIYF. In nucleotides, the CDR3 is TGTGCCAGCAGCCAAGACAGGGCCTCTGGAAACACCATATATTTT.

This clone was observed once. CDR3 nucleotide sequence: TGTGCCAGCAGGGGGAATCAGCAGTTCTTC. Translated, it gives CASRGNQQFF. V and J are TRBV2 and TRBJ2-1; D is uncertain. CDR3 length equals 10 residues. Germline CDR1 is SNHLY and CDR2 is FYNNEI. The ends were cut back, 6 bases at V and 11 bases at J, with 8 bases in the middle.

The chain carries TRBV5-1 and TRBJ1-1, with a possible D match to TRBD1 (5 bases). The CDR3 is 15 amino acids. Germline lookup yields CDR1 SGHRS and CDR2 YFSETQ. Trimming shortened V by 5 bases and J by 1 base, and 15 bases separated the two germline ends. CDR3 coding DNA: TGCGCCAGCAGGGGACTCCTAGGGTCGAACACTGAAGCTTTCTTT. Its translation is CASRGLLGSNTEAFF.

In its sample, this clone was seen once. This rearrangement joins TRBV9 to TRBJ1-1; 8 bases fit TRBD1. The V gene end was trimmed by 2 bases and the J gene end by 8 bases; junction bases not matched to a gene: 5. CDR3 length: 13 amino acids. In germline, CDR1 is SGDLS, CDR2 YYNGEE. The CDR3 spells CASSVTPGGEAFF. In DNA, the CDR3 is TGTGCCAGCAGCGTCACCCCAGGGGGCGAAGCTTTCTTT.

The J gene is TRBJ1-1, the V gene TRBV7-2; tentative D call: TRBD1 (6 bases). The CDR3 spans 15 residues. Trimming cost V 0 bases and J 3 bases, with 11 bases left between them. Germline CDR1 SGHTA, CDR2 FQGNSA. The CDR3 reads CASSLATGIDTEAFF. DNA for the CDR3: TGTGCCAGCAGCTTAGCCACAGGGATCGACACTGAAGCTTTCTTT.

The chain carries TRBV2 and TRBJ1-5; D is possibly TRBD1 (5 bases). Germline-derived CDR1 and CDR2 are SNHLY and FYNNEI. The CDR3 loop spans 14 amino acids. V lost 4 bases to trimming and J lost 3 bases, with 10 bases between them. For the CDR3, the DNA is TGTGCCAGCAGTGGTAAGGGACTCAATCAGCCCCAGCATTTT. Encoded protein: CASSGKGLNQPQHF.

The V and J genes are TRBV2 and TRBJ2-1, with D perhaps assigned TRBD1 or TRBD2 (6 bases each). Germline lookup yields CDR1 SNHLY and CDR2 FYNNEI. This CDR3 contains 16 residues. With 2 bases removed from V and 0 bases from J, the gap between germline ends came to 11 bases. The CDR3 spells CASSERGASSYNEQFF. CDR3 nucleotide sequence: TGTGCCAGCAGTGAAAGGGGGGCAAGCTCCTACAATGAGCAGTTCTTC.

The sample holds one count of this clone. V gene TRBV24-1 combines with J gene TRBJ2-1; 13 positions match TRBD2. The CDR3 totals 16 residues. Trimming took 2 bases from V and 6 from J; bases not matched to a gene: 3. Germline V gene data show CDR1 as KGHDR and CDR2 as SFDVKD. The CDR3 reads CATSDSGTSGVNEQFF. In DNA form, the CDR3 reads TGTGCCACCAGTGATTCGGGGACTAGCGGGGTCAATGAGCAGTTCTTC.

The chain has TRBV18 and TRBJ2-7; possibly TRBD1 for D (6 bases). This CDR3 contains 13 residues. Germline assignment: CDR1 KGHSH and CDR2 LQKENI. Trimming took off 6 bases at V and 6 bases at J, with 15 bases between the two ends. The CDR3 DNA is TGTGCCAGCTCGCCGCTTGCAGGGGTCGAGCAGTACTTC. Its translation: CASSPLAGVEQYF.

The CDR3: CASSFGTGGNEAFF. In DNA form, the CDR3 reads TGCGCCAGCAGCTTTGGGACAGGGGGCAATGAAGCTTTCTTT. The chain employs TRBV5-1 and TRBJ1-1, with 12 bases identical to TRBD1. CDR3 length: 14 amino acids. Germline assignment: CDR1 SGHRS and CDR2 YFSETQ. With 2 bases clipped from V and 7 bases from J, the junction kept 3 bases outside the gene matches.

CDR3: CASSLDTNYGYTF. The CDR3 coding sequence is TGTGCCAGCTCACTGGACACGAACTATGGCTACACCTTC. This rearrangement joins TRBV18 to TRBJ1-2, with a weak D call TRBD1 (5 bases). Germline V gives CDR1 KGHSH, CDR2 LQKENI. The ends were cut back, 4 bases at V and 2 bases at J, with 8 bases in the middle. The CDR3 is 13 amino acids.

This rearrangement joins TRBV6-1 to TRBJ2-3, with 10 nucleotides matching TRBD2. V was pared by 2 bases and J by 1 base, with 6 bases of the junction left unmatched. Germline V gives CDR1 MNHNS, CDR2 SASEGT. There are 17 residues in the CDR3. In DNA form, the CDR3 reads TGTGCCAGCAGTGAATGGGCTAGCGGGAGTGGCACAGATACGCAGTATTTT. Its translation is CASSEWASGSGTDTQYF.

The chain recombines TRBV7-3 with TRBJ2-3; D not certain. Trimming shortened V by 4 bases and J by 0 bases, and 11 bases separated the two germline ends. This CDR3 is 15 amino acids long. Germline V gives CDR1 SGHTA, CDR2 FQGTGA. The CDR3 bases are TGTGCCAGCAGCTCCCTTGATCGGAGCACAGATACGCAGTATTTT. Its protein product is CASSSLDRSTDTQYF.

This chain joins TRBV7-3 and TRBJ1-1; perhaps TRBD1 as D (5 bases). In germline, CDR1 is SGHTA, CDR2 FQGTGA. V lost 5 bases to trimming and J lost 4 bases, with 26 bases between them. The CDR3 contains 18 residues. This CDR3 is CASSLLGGPVRHTTEAFF. In nucleotides, the CDR3 is TGTGCCAGCAGCCTCTTGGGGGGACCCGTTAGGCATACCACTGAAGCTTTCTTT.

V is TRBV27 and J is TRBJ1-2; 7 nucleotides agree with TRBD1. Trimming cost V 6 bases and J 7 bases; bases outside gene matches: 8. This CDR3 has 13 amino acids. Germline CDR1 and CDR2: MNHEY and SMNVEV (reference sequence). The CDR3: CASRRQGVFGYTF. The CDR3, as DNA: TGTGCCAGCAGGCGACAGGGAGTGTTTGGCTACACCTTC.

V is TRBV21-1 and J is TRBJ1-6; the table's D call TRBD1 went unverified against the DNA. TRBV21-1 is a listed pseudogene. The CDR3 extends over 12 amino acids. CDR3 nucleotide sequence: TGTGCCAGCAGCAAAGATCGCAGGCCCCTCCACTTT. It translates to CASSKDRRPLHF.

The rearrangement joins TRBV11-2 to TRBJ1-2; maybe TRBD1 (6 bases). The germline gives CDR1 SGHAT, CDR2 FQNNGV. The CDR3 sequence is 14 residues long. Trimming left V 4 bases short and J 2 bases short, with 11 bases between. CDR3 amino acids: CASSSEGGNYGYTF. The CDR3 bases are TGTGCCAGCAGCTCCGAGGGGGGGAACTATGGCTACACCTTC.

This clone was seen a single time. This chain connects TRBV6-5 to TRBJ2-3; TRBD2 matches 7 bases. The V and J ends lost 2 bases and 0 bases, in that order; junction bases with no gene match: 5. This CDR3 region has 16 residues. Germline assignment: CDR1 MNHEY and CDR2 SVGAGI. CDR3 bases: TGTGCCAGCAGTTACGGACTAGGGTCTAGCACAGATACGCAGTATTTT. This encodes CASSYGLGSSTDTQYF.

The chain employs TRBV12-3 or TRBV12-4 and TRBJ1-1; D might be TRBD1 (6 bases). V shed 4 bases and J shed 3 bases, with 9 bases lying between them. The CDR3 totals 13 residues. CDR3 coding DNA: TGTGCCAGCAGTTATAACAGGGACACTGAAGCTTTCTTT. This translates into CASSYNRDTEAFF.

The chain carries TRBV9 and TRBJ2-7; D tentatively fits TRBD1 or TRBD2 (6 bases each). Trimming took off 4 bases at V and 5 bases at J, with 16 bases between the two ends. CDR3 length: 14 amino acids. The V gene's germline CDR1 is SGDLS and CDR2 YYNGEE. The CDR3 nucleotides are TGTGCCAGCAGCCCAGCAGGGGACTTCCACGAGCAGTACTTC. Translating it yields CASSPAGDFHEQYF.